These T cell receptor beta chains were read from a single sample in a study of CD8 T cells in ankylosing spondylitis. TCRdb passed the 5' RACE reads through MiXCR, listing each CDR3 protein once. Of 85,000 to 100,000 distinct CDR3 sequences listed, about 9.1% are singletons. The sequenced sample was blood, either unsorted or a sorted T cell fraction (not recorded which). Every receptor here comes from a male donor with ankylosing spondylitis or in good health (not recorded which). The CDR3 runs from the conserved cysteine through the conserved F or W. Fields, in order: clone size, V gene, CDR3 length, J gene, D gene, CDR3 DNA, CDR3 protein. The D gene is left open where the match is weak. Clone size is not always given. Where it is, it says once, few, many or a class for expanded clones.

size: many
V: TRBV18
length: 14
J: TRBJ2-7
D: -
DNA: TGTGCCAGCTCACCACCGTCCAGCCCCTACGAGCAGTACTTC
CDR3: CASSPPSSPYEQYF

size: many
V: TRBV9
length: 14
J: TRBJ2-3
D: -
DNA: TGTGCCAGCAGCGTAGAGCCCTTCACAGATACGCAGTATTTT
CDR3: CASSVEPFTDTQYF

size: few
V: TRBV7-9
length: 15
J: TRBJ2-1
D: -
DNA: TGTGCCAGCAGCTTATCAGCTTACACCTACAATGAGCAGTTCTTC
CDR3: CASSLSAYTYNEQFF

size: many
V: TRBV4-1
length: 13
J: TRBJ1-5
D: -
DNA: TGCGCCAGCAGCCAAGATTTCAATCAGCCCCAGCATTTT
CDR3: CASSQDFNQPQHF

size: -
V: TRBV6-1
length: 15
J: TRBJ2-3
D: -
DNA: TGTGCCAGCAGTGGCCGCGGGCCGGGGACAGATACGCAGTATTTT
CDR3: CASSGRGPGTDTQYF

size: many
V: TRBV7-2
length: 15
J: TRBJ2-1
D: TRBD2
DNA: TGTGCCAGCAGCACACTAGCGGCTTCCTACAATGAGCAGTTCTTC
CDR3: CASSTLAASYNEQFF

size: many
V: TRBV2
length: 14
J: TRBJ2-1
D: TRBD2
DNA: TGTGCCAGCAGTGTCCGCGGGGGGAACAATGAGCAGTTCTTC
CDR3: CASSVRGGNNEQFF

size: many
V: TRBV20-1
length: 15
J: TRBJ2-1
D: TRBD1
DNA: TGCAGTGCTAAGTATCAGGGGGCGCGGTACAATGAGCAGTTCTTC
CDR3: CSAKYQGARYNEQFF

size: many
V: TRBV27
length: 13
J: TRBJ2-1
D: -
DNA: TGTGCCAGCAGTTTAAATAGCGTCGATGAGCAGTTCTTC
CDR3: CASSLNSVDEQFF

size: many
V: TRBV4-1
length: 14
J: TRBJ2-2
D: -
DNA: TGCGCCAGCAGCAACAGTCAGGAGACCGGGGAGCTGTTTTTT
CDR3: CASSNSQETGELFF

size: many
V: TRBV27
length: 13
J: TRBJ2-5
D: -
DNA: TGTGCCAGCAGTTTCTCCGGGGTAGAGACCCAGTACTTC
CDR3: CASSFSGVETQYF

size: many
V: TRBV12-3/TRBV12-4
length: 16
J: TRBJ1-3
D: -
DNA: TGTGCCAGCAGTTTAATGAGGCAGAAGTCTGGAAACACCATATATTTT
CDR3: CASSLMRQKSGNTIYF

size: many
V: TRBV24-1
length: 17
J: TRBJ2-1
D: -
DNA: TGTGCCACCAGTGACTACCTTAGACAGGGAGGGAACAATGAGCAGTTCTTC
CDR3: CATSDYLRQGGNNEQFF

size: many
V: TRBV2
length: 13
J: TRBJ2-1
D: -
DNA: TGTGCCAGCAGTGAACTGATATCGGATGAGCAGTTCTTC
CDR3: CASSELISDEQFF

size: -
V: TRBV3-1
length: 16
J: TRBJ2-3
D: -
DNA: TGTGCCAGCAGCCAAAATATGGGACCCCTCACAGATACGCAGTATTTT
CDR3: CASSQNMGPLTDTQYF

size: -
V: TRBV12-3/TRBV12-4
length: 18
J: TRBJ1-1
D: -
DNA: TGTACCAGCAGTTTAATCGGGACCCAGACTCCGATGAACACTGAAGCTTTCTTT
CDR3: CTSSLIGTQTPMNTEAFF

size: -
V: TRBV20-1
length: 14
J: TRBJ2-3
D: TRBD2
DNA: TGCAGTACCAGCCCGGGGGGTATAGCAGATACGCAGTATTTT
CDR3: CSTSPGGIADTQYF

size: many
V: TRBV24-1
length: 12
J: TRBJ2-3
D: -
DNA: TGTGCCACCAAGGGGGAAACAGATACGCAGTATTTT
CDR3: CATKGETDTQYF

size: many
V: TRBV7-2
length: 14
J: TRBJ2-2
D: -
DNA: TGTGCCAGCAGCAAGGGACCAAACACCGGGGAGCTGTTTTTT
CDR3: CASSKGPNTGELFF

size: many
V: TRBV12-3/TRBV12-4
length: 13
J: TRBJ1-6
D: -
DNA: TGTGCCAGCAGCGACTCAGATAATTCACCCCTCCACTTT
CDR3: CASSDSDNSPLHF

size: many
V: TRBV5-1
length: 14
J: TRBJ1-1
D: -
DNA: TGCGCCAGCAGCTTTTCTACAGGGAGTGCTGAAGCTTTCTTT
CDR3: CASSFSTGSAEAFF

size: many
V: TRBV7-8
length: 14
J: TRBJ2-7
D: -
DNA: TGTGCCAGCAGCTTAAATCCCAGTAGTTACGAGCAGTACTTC
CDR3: CASSLNPSSYEQYF

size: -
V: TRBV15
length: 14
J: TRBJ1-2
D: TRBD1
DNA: TGTGCCACCAGCAGAGATCGGACAGGGTATGTCTACACCTTC
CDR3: CATSRDRTGYVYTF

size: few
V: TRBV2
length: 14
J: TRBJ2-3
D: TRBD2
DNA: TGTGCCAGCAAGACTAGCGAGGTCGAAGATACGCAGTATTTT
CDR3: CASKTSEVEDTQYF

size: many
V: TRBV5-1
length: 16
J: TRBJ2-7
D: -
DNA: TGCGCCAGCAGCCCCGCGGGGACGGCGAGCTCCTACGAGCAGTACTTC
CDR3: CASSPAGTASSYEQYF

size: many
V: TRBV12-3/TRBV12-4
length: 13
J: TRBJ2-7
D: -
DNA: TGTGCCAGCTCTGACCGGGTTACCTACGAGCAGTACTTC
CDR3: CASSDRVTYEQYF

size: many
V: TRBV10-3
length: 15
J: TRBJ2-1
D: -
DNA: TGTGCCATCAGTGAGTCGGAAGGTCAGAGCAATGAGCAGTTCTTC
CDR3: CAISESEGQSNEQFF

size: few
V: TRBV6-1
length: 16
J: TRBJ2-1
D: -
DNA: TGTGCCAGCAGAAAACTAGGGTCGGGCTCCTACAATGAGCAGTTCTTC
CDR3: CASRKLGSGSYNEQFF

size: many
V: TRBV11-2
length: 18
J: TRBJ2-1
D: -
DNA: TGTGCCAGCAGCTTAAATCCCCAGGGTCCGGGCTCCTACAATGAGCAGTTCTTC
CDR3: CASSLNPQGPGSYNEQFF

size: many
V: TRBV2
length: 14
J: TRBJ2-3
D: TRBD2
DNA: TGTGCCAGCAAACTAGCGGCCACGGCGGATACGCAGTATTTT
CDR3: CASKLAATADTQYF

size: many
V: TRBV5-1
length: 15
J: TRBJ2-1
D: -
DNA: TGCGCCAGCAGCTTAGCGGCCGCCTCCTACAATGAGCAGTTCTTC
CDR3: CASSLAAASYNEQFF

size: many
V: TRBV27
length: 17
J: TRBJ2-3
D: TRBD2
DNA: TGTGCCAGCAGTCCCGGGGGAGGGCCGCCCTCCACAGATACGCAGTATTTT
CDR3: CASSPGGGPPSTDTQYF

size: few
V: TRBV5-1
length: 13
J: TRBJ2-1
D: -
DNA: TGCGCCAGCAGGCCCCGGCTGGGGGATGAGCAGTTCTTC
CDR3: CASRPRLGDEQFF

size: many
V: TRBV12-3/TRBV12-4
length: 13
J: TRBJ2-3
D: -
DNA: TGTGCCAGCAACAACCCATATACAGATACGCAGTATTTT
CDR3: CASNNPYTDTQYF

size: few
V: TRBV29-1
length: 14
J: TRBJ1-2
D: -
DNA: TGCAGCGTTTTTGGGACGCCTGGGGGCTATGGCTACACCTTC
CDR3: CSVFGTPGGYGYTF

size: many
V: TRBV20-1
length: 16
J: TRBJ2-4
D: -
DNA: TGCTGTGCTAGAGAAGGCAGGGCCCTGGCCAAAAACATTCAGTACTTC
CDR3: CCAREGRALAKNIQYF

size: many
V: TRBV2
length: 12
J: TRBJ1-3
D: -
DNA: TGTGCCAGCAGTGAACACCGAAACACCATATATTTT
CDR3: CASSEHRNTIYF

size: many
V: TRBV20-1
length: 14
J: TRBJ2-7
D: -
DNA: TGCAGTGCTAGAGATATGGACAGAGCCTACGAGCAGTACTTC
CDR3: CSARDMDRAYEQYF

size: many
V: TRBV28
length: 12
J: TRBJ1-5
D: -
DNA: TGTGCAGCGAGAGAGGGCAATCAGCCCCAGCATTTT
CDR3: CAAREGNQPQHF

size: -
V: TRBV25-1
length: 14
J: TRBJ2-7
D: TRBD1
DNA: TGTGCCAGCAGTGATCCTGACAGGGCATACGAGCAGTACTTC
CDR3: CASSDPDRAYEQYF

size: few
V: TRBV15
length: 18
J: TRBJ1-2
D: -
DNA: TGTGCCACCAGTCAACCCGCCGCCCTATTTGGCGGTCTGGTTGGCTACACCTTC
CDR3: CATSQPAALFGGLVGYTF

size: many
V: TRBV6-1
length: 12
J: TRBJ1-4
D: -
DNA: TGTGCCAGCAGTGAAGCGGGCGAAAAACTGTTTTTT
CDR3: CASSEAGEKLFF

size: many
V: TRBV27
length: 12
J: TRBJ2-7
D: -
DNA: TGTGCCAGCATTCACCGCCACCCCCTTGTGGACTTC
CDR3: CASIHRHPLVDF

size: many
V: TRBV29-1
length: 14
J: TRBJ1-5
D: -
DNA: TGCAGCGTGGGAACGGGAGGGGGTTTTCAGCCCCAGCATTTT
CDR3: CSVGTGGGFQPQHF